The T cell receptor (beta chain) under discussion was sequenced for a study of technical replicates of blood from a few donors. This CDR3 contains 13 residues. Trimming removed 7 bases at V and 1 base at J, with 11 bases between. The germline V gene has CDR1 ENHRY and CDR2 SYGVKD. Using immunoSEQ multiplex PCR, the repertoire was profiled, and TCRdb retains in-frame clones only, with some absent. Of about 56,000 clones in the sample, 93% are singletons; the top ten hold 4.2%. The sequencing input was PBMCs. The clonotype comes from a human donor in good health. Some clones in this sample may be carry-over from other donors' samples. The chain uses TRBV10-3 and TRBJ2-7; D gene unclear. In DNA form, the CDR3 reads TGTGCCATCATGGAGAGAAAATCCTACGAGCAGTACTTC. As protein: CAIMERKSYEQYF.